One and the same sample provided the 25 T cell receptor beta chains below, sequenced in a study of T-cell memory formation after mild COVID-19. TCRdb reprocessed the 5' RACE reads with MiXCR, giving one entry per CDR3 protein. The sample has about 500,000 distinct CDR3 sequences, over 20% seen once; the top ten hold under 15%. The specimen sequenced was PBMCs or a T cell subset sorted from them (not recorded which). All receptors derive from an adult woman who had mild COVID-19 (a few samples of this study predate the infection). Cell type and time point are not known.

This clonotype came up a few times. The V call is TRBV29-1, the J call TRBJ2-7; D remains ambiguous. Germline loops: CDR1 SQVTM, CDR2 ANQGSEA. Trimming cost V 4 bases and J 3 bases, with 16 bases left between them. The CDR3 extends over 14 amino acids. CDR3 bases: TGCAGCGTTGGCGTGTACAGCCTTAACTACGAGCAGTACTTC. Translation gives CSVGVYSLNYEQYF.

This clonotype came up a few times. The gene calls are TRBV4-3 and TRBJ2-1; D perhaps matches TRBD2 (6 bases). Trimming stripped 4 bases from V and 2 bases from J, with 15 bases between. Germline V gene data show CDR1 as LGHNA and CDR2 as YSLEER. This CDR3 region has 16 residues. The CDR3 loop reads CASSPGISGPYNEQFF. The DNA for the CDR3 is TGCGCCAGCAGCCCTGGTATTAGCGGACCCTACAATGAGCAGTTCTTC.

This clonotype was detected a few times. The chain carries TRBV30 and TRBJ1-1, with 8 bases fitting TRBD1. Germline V CDR1 and CDR2: GTSNPN, SVGIG (reference sequence). This CDR3 is 14 amino acids long. Trimming removed 3 bases from V and 4 bases from J; junction bases left unmatched: 7. CDR3 loop: CAWRVTGAGTEAFF. The CDR3 region has the DNA TGTGCCTGGAGGGTGACAGGGGCTGGCACTGAAGCTTTCTTT.

This clonotype showed up just a few times. The chain links TRBV11-2 to TRBJ2-2; TRBD2 matches 9 bases. V shed 3 bases and J 7 bases; nucleotides not matched to a gene: 6. Germline loops: CDR1 SGHAT, CDR2 FQNNGV. The CDR3 length is 15 residues. The CDR3, as DNA: TGTGCCAGCAGCTTTAGCGGGAGACGGGGCGGGGAGCTGTTTTTT. This gives the protein CASSFSGRRGGELFF.

There are a few counts of this clonotype. The V and J genes are TRBV6-2 or TRBV6-3 and TRBJ2-1, with 10 bases aligning to TRBD2. CDR3 size: 17 residues. Germline CDR1 is MNHEY and CDR2 is SVGEGT. The trim removed 6 bases at V and 7 bases at J, leaving 15 bases unmatched. CDR3: CASRTLQAGGPINEQFF. The CDR3 region has the DNA TGTGCCAGCAGGACCCTTCAAGCGGGAGGGCCTATTAATGAGCAGTTCTTC.

This clonotype occurred a few times. The CDR3 loop reads CASKLAGGPSGRETQYF. Here the CDR3 DNA reads TGTGCCAGCAAATTAGCGGGAGGGCCCTCCGGACGAGAGACCCAGTACTTC. V and J are TRBV6-2 or TRBV6-3 and TRBJ2-5; 11 bases line up with TRBD2. Germline lookup yields CDR1 MNHEY and CDR2 SVGEGT. The CDR3 covers 17 residues. V was clipped by 7 bases and J by 4 bases; unmatched bases: 14.

This clonotype has only a few counts. This chain uses TRBV18 with TRBJ2-7; no firm D call. The length of the CDR3 is 13 residues. Trimming left V 4 bases short and J 3 bases short, with 10 bases between. Germline V lookup: CDR1 KGHSH, CDR2 LQKENI. This chain's CDR3 is CASSQTKGYEQYF. CDR3 DNA sequence: TGTGCCAGCTCACAGACGAAGGGCTACGAGCAGTACTTC. Together with reference TRBV18 and TRBJ2-7, the CDR3 gives the full variable domain: NAGVMQNPRHLVRRRGQEARLRCSPMKGHSHVYWYRQLPEEGLKFMVYLQKENIIDESGMPKERFSAEFPKEGPSILRIQQVVRGDSAAYFCASSQTKGYEQYFGPGTRLTVT.

Only a few counts were recorded for this clonotype. The chain links TRBV10-3 to TRBJ2-1, with 8 bases aligning to TRBD1. The germline V gene encodes CDR1 ENHRY and CDR2 SYGVKD. The CDR3 runs 16 residues. V lost 3 bases, J lost 4 bases, and 8 bases stayed unmatched. This chain's CDR3 is CAISESPGTGYNEQFF. Here the CDR3 DNA reads TGTGCCATCAGTGAATCTCCCGGGACAGGATACAATGAGCAGTTCTTC.

This chain uses TRBV7-9 with TRBJ2-7; 8 nucleotides agree with TRBD2. CDR1 SEHNR and CDR2 FQNEAQ come from the germline V gene (reference sequence). J was trimmed by 3 bases and V by 5 bases; bases with no gene match: 6. CDR3 length: 14 amino acids. The DNA for the CDR3 is TGTGCCAGCAGCCAGGAGCGGGAGAGCTACGAGCAGTACTTC. This codes for CASSQERESYEQYF.

V gene TRBV14 combines with J gene TRBJ2-2; unclear D gene. The CDR3 has 13 residues. In germline, CDR1 is SGHDN, CDR2 FVKESK. V was shortened by 7 bases and J by 7 bases, with 13 bases between the two germline ends. CDR3 amino acids: CASTPRLFGELFF. The CDR3 DNA reads TGTGCCAGCACCCCAAGACTCTTCGGGGAGCTGTTTTTT. Full variable domain (rest looked up from reference TRBV14 and TRBJ2-2): EAGVTQFPSHSVIEKGQTVTLRCDPISGHDNLYWYRRVMGKEIKFLLHFVKESKQDESGMPNNRFLAERTGGTYSTLKVQPAELEDSGVYFCASTPRLFGELFFGEGSRLTVL.

This clonotype has just a few counts. V usage is TRBV7-9 and J usage is TRBJ2-1; weak D call: TRBD1 (6 bases). CDR3 length: 15 residues. Germline V CDR1 and CDR2: SEHNR, FQNEAQ (reference sequence). V shed 6 bases and J shed 0 bases, with 12 bases lying between them. The DNA for the CDR3 is TGTGCCAGCAGGGGAACAGGGAGCTCCTACAATGAGCAGTTCTTC. This sequence encodes CASRGTGSSYNEQFF.

This clonotype has only a few counts. The rearrangement uses TRBV4-3 and TRBJ2-1; TRBD2 aligns across 11 bases. The CDR3 is made up of 19 amino acids. Germline V gene lookup returns CDR1 LGHNA and CDR2 YSLEER. V was pared by 0 bases and J by 10 bases, with 17 bases of the junction left unmatched. The CDR3 nucleotides are TGCGCCAGCAGCCAAGATCCGGTCAGACTAGCGGGATACCCCAGGGAGCAGTTCTTC. Translation: CASSQDPVRLAGYPREQFF.

V gene TRBV6-6 combines with J gene TRBJ2-7; 12 bases agree with TRBD2. The V gene end was trimmed by 6 bases and the J gene end by 7 bases; junction bases not matched to a gene: 16. The germline gives CDR1 MNHNY, CDR2 SVGAGI (reference sequence). This CDR3 contains 17 residues. The CDR3: CASRRLAGDDFPSEQYF. As DNA, the CDR3 is TGTGCCAGCAGGAGACTAGCGGGAGACGATTTCCCCTCTGAGCAGTACTTC.

This chain connects TRBV4-1 to TRBJ2-3; no reliable D call. The V end was cut by 3 bases, the J end by 4 bases, with 8 bases between. The CDR3 spans 13 residues. The germline CDR1 and CDR2 sequences are MGHRA and YSYEKL. CDR3 loop: CASSQNNADTQYF. The CDR3, as DNA: TGCGCCAGCAGCCAGAACAACGCAGATACGCAGTATTTT.

This clonotype was seen a few times. The chain carries TRBV6-1 and TRBJ1-1; D perhaps matches TRBD1 (5 bases). CDR3 length equals 17 residues. Trimming stripped 8 bases from V and 0 bases from J, with 22 bases between. Germline V gene sequence: CDR1 MNHNS, CDR2 SASEGT. This chain's CDR3 is CASLLVWGLGVNTEAFF. The CDR3 DNA sequence: TGTGCCAGCTTACTGGTTTGGGGTTTGGGGGTGAACACTGAAGCTTTCTTT.

Only a few counts were recorded for this clonotype. The V and J genes are TRBV7-6 and TRBJ2-1, with 13 bases matching TRBD2. The V gene's germline CDR1 is SGHVS and CDR2 FNYEAQ. This CDR3 has 15 amino acids. V was clipped by 4 bases and J by 8 bases; unmatched bases: 5. The DNA for the CDR3 is TGTGCCAGCAGCTATACTAGCGGGGGGGCGTATGAGCAGTTCTTC. Amino acid sequence: CASSYTSGGAYEQFF.

This clonotype came up a few times. CDR3 nucleotide sequence: TGTGCCAGTAGTACCCTGGGGGGTAGCGGGAGTCAGGTGCAGTACTTC. This sequence encodes CASSTLGGSGSQVQYF. V is TRBV19 and J is TRBJ2-7; 9 bases agree with TRBD2. J was trimmed by 9 bases and V by 4 bases; bases with no gene match: 16. Germline V CDR1 and CDR2: LNHDA, SQIVND (reference sequence). CDR3 length: 16 residues.

This clonotype was seen only once. The rearrangement uses TRBV6-5 and TRBJ1-5; unclear D gene. The V end was cut by 6 bases, the J end by 3 bases, with 9 bases between. There are 13 residues in the CDR3. Per the germline V gene, CDR1 is MNHEY and CDR2 is SVGAGI. The CDR3 sequence: CASRADYNQPQHF. For the CDR3, the DNA is TGTGCCAGCAGAGCGGACTACAATCAGCCCCAGCATTTT.

The V call is TRBV11-2, the J call TRBJ1-4; D gene ambiguous. V gave up 2 bases and J gave up 8 bases, with 9 bases separating them. The CDR3 has 13 amino acids. The V gene's germline CDR1 is SGHAT and CDR2 FQNNGV. This CDR3 reads CASSLSTGEKLFF. CDR3 sequence (DNA): TGTGCCAGCAGCTTATCGACCGGGGAAAAACTGTTTTTT.

The CDR3 loop is CASSLFPGGSTDTQYF. The CDR3 DNA sequence: TGTGCCAGCAGTTTATTTCCCGGCGGCAGCACAGATACGCAGTATTTT. J is TRBJ2-3 and V is TRBV27; D remains ambiguous. The CDR3 extends over 16 amino acids. Germline V CDR1 and CDR2: MNHEY, SMNVEV (reference sequence). The V end lost 1 base, the J end lost 0 bases, and 11 bases lay between the germline ends.

V gene TRBV19 combines with J gene TRBJ2-2, with 9 bases fitting TRBD2. The CDR3 is 15 residues long. The germline gives CDR1 LNHDA, CDR2 SQIVND (reference sequence). Trimming cost V 5 bases and J 2 bases; bases outside gene matches: 3. The CDR3 bases are TGTGCCAGTAGTCACGGGACTAGCAACACCGGGGAGCTGTTTTTT. The encoded protein is CASSHGTSNTGELFF. The whole variable domain, remainder taken from reference TRBV19 and TRBJ2-2, is DGGITQSPKYLFRKEGQNVTLSCEQNLNHDAMYWYRQDPGQGLRLIYYSQIVNDFQKGDIAEGYSVSREKKESFPLTVTSAQKNPTAFYLCASSHGTSNTGELFFGEGSRLTVL.

This clonotype was found a few times. The rearrangement uses TRBV7-2 and TRBJ2-3; D tentatively reads TRBD1 or TRBD2 (5 bases each). Germline lookup yields CDR1 SGHTA and CDR2 FQGNSA. This CDR3 comprises 15 residues. Deletions cut 4 bases from V and 5 bases from J, with 16 bases between. The CDR3 loop reads CASSSLGTMKDTQYF. The CDR3 DNA is TGTGCCAGCAGCTCCCTCGGGACGATGAAAGATACGCAGTATTTT.

This clonotype was seen a few times. This sequence joins TRBV4-2 and TRBJ1-5; 8 bases agree with TRBD1. This CDR3 has 16 residues. Looked up from germline, CDR1 is LGHNA and CDR2 is YNFKEQ. The J segment lost 7 bases and the V segment lost 0 bases, leaving 8 bases of the junction unmatched. The CDR3 is CASSQDPGQGGQPQHF. The CDR3 region has the DNA TGTGCCAGCAGCCAAGACCCAGGACAGGGCGGCCAGCCCCAGCATTTT.

The V gene is TRBV7-8, the J gene TRBJ2-7; D is perhaps TRBD2 (5 bases). V lost 4 bases to trimming and J lost 0 bases, with 13 bases between them. This CDR3 is 15 amino acids long. Germline CDR1 reads SGHVS; CDR2 reads FQNEAQ. The CDR3 sequence is CASSSERVASYEQYF. The CDR3 DNA is TGTGCCAGCAGCTCGGAGAGGGTTGCCTCCTACGAGCAGTACTTC.

V and J are TRBV7-9 and TRBJ1-5; possibly TRBD1 for D (5 bases). In germline, CDR1 is SEHNR, CDR2 FQNEAQ (reference sequence). The CDR3 totals 15 residues. V lost 8 bases and J lost 3, with 17 bases in between. The CDR3 bases are TGTGCCAGCCGACGGCGGGGGAGTATCAATCAGCCCCAGCATTTT. Protein product: CASRRRGSINQPQHF. Using reference TRBV7-9 and TRBJ1-5 for the parts outside the CDR3, the full variable domain is DTGVSQNPRHKITKRGQNVTFRCDPISEHNRLYWYRQTLGQGPEFLTYFQNEAQLEKSRLLSDRFSAERPKGSFSTLEIQRTEQGDSAMYLCASRRRGSINQPQHFGDGTRLSIL.